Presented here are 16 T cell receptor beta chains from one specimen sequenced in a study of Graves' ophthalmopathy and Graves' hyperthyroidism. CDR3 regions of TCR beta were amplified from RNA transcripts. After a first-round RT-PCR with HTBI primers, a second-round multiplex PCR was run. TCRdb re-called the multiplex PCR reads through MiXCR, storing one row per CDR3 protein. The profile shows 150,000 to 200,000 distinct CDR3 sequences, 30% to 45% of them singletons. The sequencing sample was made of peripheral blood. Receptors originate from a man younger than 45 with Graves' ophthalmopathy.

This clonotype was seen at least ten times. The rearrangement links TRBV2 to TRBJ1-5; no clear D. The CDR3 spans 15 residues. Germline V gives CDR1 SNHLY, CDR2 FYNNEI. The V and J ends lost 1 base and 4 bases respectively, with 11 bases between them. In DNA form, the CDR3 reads TGTGCCAGCAGTGAAGAGGCAGGAAAAAATCAGCCCCAGCATTTT. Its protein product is CASSEEAGKNQPQHF. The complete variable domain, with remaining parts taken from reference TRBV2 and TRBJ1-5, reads EPEVTQTPSHQVTQMGQEVILRCVPISNHLYFYWYRQILGQKVEFLVSFYNNEISEKSEIFDDQFSVERPDGSNFTLKIRSTKLEDSAMYFCASSEEAGKNQPQHFGDGTRLSIL.

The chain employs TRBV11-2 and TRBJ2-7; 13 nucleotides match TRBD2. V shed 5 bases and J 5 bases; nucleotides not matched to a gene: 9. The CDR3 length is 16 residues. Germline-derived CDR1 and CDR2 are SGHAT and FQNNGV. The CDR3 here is CASSQETSGRGDEQYF. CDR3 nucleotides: TGTGCCAGCAGCCAAGAAACTAGCGGGAGGGGGGACGAGCAGTACTTC.

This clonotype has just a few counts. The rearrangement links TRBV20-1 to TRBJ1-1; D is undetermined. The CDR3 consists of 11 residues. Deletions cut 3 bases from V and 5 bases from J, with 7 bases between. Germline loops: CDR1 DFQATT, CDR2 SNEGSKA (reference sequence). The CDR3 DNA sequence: TGCAGTGCTAGGACCGAGACTGAAGCTTTCTTT. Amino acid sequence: CSARTETEAFF.

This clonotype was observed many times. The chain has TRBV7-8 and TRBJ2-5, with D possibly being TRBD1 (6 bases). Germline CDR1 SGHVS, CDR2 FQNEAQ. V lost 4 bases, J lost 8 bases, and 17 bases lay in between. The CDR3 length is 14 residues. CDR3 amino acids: CASSYDRFASTQYF. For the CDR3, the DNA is TGTGCCAGCAGCTACGACAGGTTCGCTTCAACCCAGTACTTC. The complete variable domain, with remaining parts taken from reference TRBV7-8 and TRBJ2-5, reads GAGVSQSPRYKVAKRGQDVALRCDPISGHVSLFWYQQALGQGPEFLTYFQNEAQLDKSGLPSDRFFAERPEGSVSTLKIQRTQQEDSAVYLCASSYDRFASTQYFGPGTRLLVL.

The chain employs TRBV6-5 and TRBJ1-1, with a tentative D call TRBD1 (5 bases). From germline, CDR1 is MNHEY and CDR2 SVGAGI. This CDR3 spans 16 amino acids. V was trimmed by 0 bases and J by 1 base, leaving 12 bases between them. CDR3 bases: TGTGCCAGCAGTTACTCGGCGGGAGGGGCGAACACTGAAGCTTTCTTT. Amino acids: CASSYSAGGANTEAFF.

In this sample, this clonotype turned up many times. The CDR3 loop is CASSWGRNTEAFF. CDR3 DNA sequence: TGTGCCAGCAGTTGGGGACGAAACACTGAAGCTTTCTTT. The chain uses TRBV12-3 or TRBV12-4 and TRBJ1-1; D possibly corresponds to TRBD1 (5 bases). The V and J ends lost 4 bases and 2 bases respectively, with 8 bases between them. The CDR3 consists of 13 residues.

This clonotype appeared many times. CDR3 amino acids: CASSLADGDYYEQYF. The CDR3 bases are TGTGCCAGCAGTTTAGCGGACGGAGACTACTACGAGCAGTACTTC. This chain links TRBV28 with TRBJ2-7; TRBD2 is a possible D gene (5 bases). The CDR3 is 15 amino acids. V shed 2 bases and J shed 3 bases, with 14 bases lying between them. Per the germline V gene, CDR1 is MDHEN and CDR2 is SYDVKM.

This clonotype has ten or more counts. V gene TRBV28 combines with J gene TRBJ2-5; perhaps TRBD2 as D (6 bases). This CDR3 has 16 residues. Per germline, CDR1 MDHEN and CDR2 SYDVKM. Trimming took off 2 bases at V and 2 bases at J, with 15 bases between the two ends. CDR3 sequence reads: CASSLPRRDLQETQYF. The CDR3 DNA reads TGTGCCAGCAGTTTACCTAGGAGGGACCTACAAGAGACCCAGTACTTC.

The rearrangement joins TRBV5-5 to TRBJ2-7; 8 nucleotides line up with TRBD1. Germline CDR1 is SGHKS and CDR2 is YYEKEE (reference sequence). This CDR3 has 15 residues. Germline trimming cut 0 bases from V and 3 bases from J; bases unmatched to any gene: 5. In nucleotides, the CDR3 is TGTGCCAGCAGCTTGGCCCCGGGACAGGACTACGAGCAGTACTTC. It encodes CASSLAPGQDYEQYF.

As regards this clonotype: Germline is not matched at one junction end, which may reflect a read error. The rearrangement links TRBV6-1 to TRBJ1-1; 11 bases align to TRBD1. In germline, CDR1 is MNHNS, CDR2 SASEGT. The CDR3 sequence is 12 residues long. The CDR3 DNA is TGTGCCAGCAGTGAAGCGGGACAGGGGGAGGGTTTT. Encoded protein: CASSEAGQGEGF.

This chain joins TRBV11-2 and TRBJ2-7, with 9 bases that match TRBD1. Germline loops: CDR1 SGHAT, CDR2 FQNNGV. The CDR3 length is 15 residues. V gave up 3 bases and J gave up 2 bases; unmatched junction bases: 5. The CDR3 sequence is CASSFGTGPTYEQYF. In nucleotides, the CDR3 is TGTGCCAGCAGCTTCGGGACAGGGCCCACCTACGAGCAGTACTTC.

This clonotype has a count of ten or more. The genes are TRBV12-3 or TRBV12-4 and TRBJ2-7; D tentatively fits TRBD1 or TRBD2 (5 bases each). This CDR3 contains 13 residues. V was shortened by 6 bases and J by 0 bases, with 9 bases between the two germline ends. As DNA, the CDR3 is TGTGCCAGCAGCCCGGGGCCCTCCTACGAGCAGTACTTC. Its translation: CASSPGPSYEQYF.

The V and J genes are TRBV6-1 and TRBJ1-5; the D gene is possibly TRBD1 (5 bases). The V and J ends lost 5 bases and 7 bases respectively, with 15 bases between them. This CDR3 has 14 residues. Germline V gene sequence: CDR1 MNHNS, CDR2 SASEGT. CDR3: CASSPSGGGQPQHF. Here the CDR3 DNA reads TGTGCCAGCAGTCCCTCCGGGGGAGGACAGCCCCAGCATTTT.

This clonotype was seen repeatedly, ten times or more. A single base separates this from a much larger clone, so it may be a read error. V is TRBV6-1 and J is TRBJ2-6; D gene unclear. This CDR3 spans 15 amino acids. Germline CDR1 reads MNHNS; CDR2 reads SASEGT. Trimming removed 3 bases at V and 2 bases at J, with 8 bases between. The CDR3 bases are TGTGCCAGCAGTGAGGATAAGGCTGGGGCCAACGTCCTGACTTTC. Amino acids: CASSEDKAGANVLTF.

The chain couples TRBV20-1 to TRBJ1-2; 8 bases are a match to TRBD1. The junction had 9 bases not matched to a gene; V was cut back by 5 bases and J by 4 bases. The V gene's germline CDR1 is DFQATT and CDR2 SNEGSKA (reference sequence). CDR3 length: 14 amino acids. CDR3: CSAPGWTGSYGYTF. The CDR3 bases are TGCAGTGCTCCCGGTTGGACAGGGAGCTATGGCTACACCTTC.

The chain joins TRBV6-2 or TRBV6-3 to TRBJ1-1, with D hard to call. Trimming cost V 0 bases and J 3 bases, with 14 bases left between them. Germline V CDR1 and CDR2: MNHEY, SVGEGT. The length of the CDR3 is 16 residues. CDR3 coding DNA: TGTGCCAGCAGTTACTCGACTAAAGTTGGGGACACTGAAGCTTTCTTT. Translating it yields CASSYSTKVGDTEAFF.